These 7 T cell receptor beta chains originate from one sample sequenced in a study of T cell responses to AZD1222 COVID-19 vaccine. Produced via immunoSEQ multiplex PCR; TCRdb's table is partial and in-frame only. This table holds 100,000 or so clones, about 88% found once. The sequenced sample was peripheral blood, obtained on day 0 of AZD1222 vaccination. The receptors stem from an adult in good health.

This rearrangement joins TRBV12-3 or TRBV12-4 to TRBJ2-2; D call uncertain. This CDR3 has 13 residues. Trimming removed 8 bases at V and 8 bases at J, with 15 bases between. CDR3 bases: TGTGCCAGCCCTCGGGTTGCCGTGGGGGAGCTGTTTTTT. This translates into CASPRVAVGELFF.

This chain uses TRBV28 with TRBJ1-1; D gene unclear. V was pared by 5 bases and J by 2 bases, with 21 bases between. The CDR3 has 17 residues. Germline lookup yields CDR1 MDHEN and CDR2 SYDVKM. CDR3 amino acids: CASSPPFRRMRNTEAFF. The CDR3 DNA follows: TGTGCCAGCAGTCCACCATTTAGGAGGATGCGAAACACTGAAGCTTTCTTT.

This clone was seen a few times. The genes are TRBV28 and TRBJ2-7; a possible D gene is TRBD1 (5 bases). V dropped 4 bases and J dropped 6 bases, with 7 bases sitting between them. This CDR3 has 11 residues. Looked up from germline, CDR1 is MDHEN and CDR2 is SYDVKM. Here the CDR3 DNA reads TGTGCCAGCAGTTCCAGGGCCGAGCAGTACTTC. This encodes CASSSRAEQYF.

This clone was found once. V usage is TRBV30 and J usage is TRBJ1-1; D is ambiguous. Trimming cost V 4 bases and J 7 bases, with 10 bases left between them. CDR1 is GTSNPN, CDR2 SVGIG, per germline (reference sequence). The CDR3 consists of 11 residues. CDR3 residues: CAWISQVEAFF. The DNA for the CDR3 is TGTGCCTGGATAAGTCAAGTTGAAGCTTTCTTT.

The chain carries TRBV7-6 and TRBJ2-7; TRBD2 matches at 7 bases. Germline V CDR1 and CDR2: SGHVS, FNYEAQ. After removal of 4 bases from V and 3 bases from J, the junction contained 9 bases not matched to a gene. The CDR3 runs 15 residues. CDR3 protein: CASSSAASGDYEQYF. The DNA for the CDR3 is TGTGCCAGCAGCTCGGCGGCTAGCGGTGACTACGAGCAGTACTTC. Based on the CDR3 plus reference TRBV7-6 and TRBJ2-7, the full variable domain is GAGVSQSPRYKVTKRGQDVALRCDPISGHVSLYWYRQALGQGPEFLTYFNYEAQQDKSGLPNDRFSAERPEGSISTLTIQRTEQRDSAMYRCASSSAASGDYEQYFGPGTRLTVT.

The V and J genes are TRBV7-6 and TRBJ2-1, with 11 bases matching TRBD2. The CDR3 length is 16 residues. J was trimmed by 5 bases and V by 1 base; bases with no gene match: 4. The germline V gene has CDR1 SGHVS and CDR2 FNYEAQ. CDR3 loop: CASSLVSGRGNNEQFF. CDR3 DNA sequence: TGTGCCAGCAGCTTAGTTAGCGGGAGGGGAAACAATGAGCAGTTCTTC.

This sequence joins TRBV28 and TRBJ1-4; no definite D call. The germline V gene has CDR1 MDHEN and CDR2 SYDVKM. The CDR3 consists of 15 residues. The ends were cut back, 5 bases at V and 0 bases at J, with 10 bases in the middle. The CDR3 DNA reads as TGTGCCAGCAGTCCCGTGGCGGCAACTAATGAAAAACTGTTTTTT. Protein product: CASSPVAATNEKLFF.